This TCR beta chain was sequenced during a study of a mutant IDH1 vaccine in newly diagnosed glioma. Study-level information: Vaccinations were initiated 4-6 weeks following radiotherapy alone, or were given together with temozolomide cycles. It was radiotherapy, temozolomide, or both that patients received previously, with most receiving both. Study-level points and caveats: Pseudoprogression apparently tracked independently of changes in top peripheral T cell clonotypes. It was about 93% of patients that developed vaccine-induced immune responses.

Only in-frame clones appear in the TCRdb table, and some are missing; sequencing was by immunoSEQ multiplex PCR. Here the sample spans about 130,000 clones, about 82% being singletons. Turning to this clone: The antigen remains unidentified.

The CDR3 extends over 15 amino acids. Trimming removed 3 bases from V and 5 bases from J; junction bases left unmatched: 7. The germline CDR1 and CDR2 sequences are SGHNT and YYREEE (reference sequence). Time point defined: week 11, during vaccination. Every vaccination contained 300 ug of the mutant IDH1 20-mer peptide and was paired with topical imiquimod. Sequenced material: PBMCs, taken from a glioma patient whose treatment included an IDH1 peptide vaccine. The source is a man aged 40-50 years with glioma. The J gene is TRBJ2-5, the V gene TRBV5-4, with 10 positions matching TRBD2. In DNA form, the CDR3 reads TGTGCCAGCAGCTCCGATAGCGGGAGGTGGGAGACCCAGTACTTC. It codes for CASSSDSGRWETQYF.